The 24 T cell receptor beta chains below come from one sample, sequenced in a study of PD-1 blockade in classical Hodgkin lymphoma. Profiling relied on immunoSEQ multiplex PCR, and the TCRdb table lists in-frame clones only, not all of them. The sample lists some 20,000 clones; roughly 82% were seen once. Time point noted: cycle 4 day 1 (C4D1), after 6 weeks of nivolumab. No patient escaped relapse after autologous stem cell transplantation, and brentuximab vedotin exposure varied. The authors enriched CD8+ T cells from thawed PBMCs via magnetic negative selection. Sequencing used CD8+ T cells from blood, obtained before the fourth cycle of nivolumab. The source is a human donor with classical Hodgkin lymphoma.

This rearrangement joins TRBV27 to TRBJ2-7; D is perhaps TRBD2 (5 bases). Trimming stripped 6 bases from V and 0 bases from J, with 15 bases between. The CDR3 consists of 15 residues. Germline V gene data show CDR1 as MNHEY and CDR2 as SMNVEV (reference sequence). CDR3 sequence reads: CASSPMGRSSYEQYF. CDR3 nucleotides: TGTGCCAGCAGCCCCATGGGGAGAAGCTCCTACGAGCAGTACTTC.

As to this clone: Its ends do not fully match the called genes, so a read error is possible. V is TRBV7-9 and J is TRBJ2-3; TRBD2 is a possible D gene (5 bases). This CDR3 has 14 amino acids. Germline CDR1 SEHNR, CDR2 FQNEAQ (reference sequence). DNA for the CDR3: TGTGCCAGCAGCTTGATCCCTAGCACCGATACGCAGTATTTT. Translation gives CASSLIPSTDTQYF.

The rearrangement links TRBV9 to TRBJ1-5; D ambiguous. The CDR3 spans 13 residues. Trimming took 4 bases from V and 1 from J, leaving 6 bases between them. Germline loops: CDR1 SGDLS, CDR2 YYNGEE. CDR3 DNA sequence: TGTGCCAGCAGCCCCCAAAGCAATCAGCCCCAGCATTTT. Its protein is CASSPQSNQPQHF. Variable domain in full (rest from reference TRBV9 and TRBJ1-5): DSGVTQTPKHLITATGQRVTLRCSPRSGDLSVYWYQQSLDQGLQFLIQYYNGEERAKGNILERFSAQQFPDLHSELNLSSLELGDSALYFCASSPQSNQPQHFGDGTRLSIL.

The V call is TRBV27, the J call TRBJ2-1; D remains ambiguous. The length of the CDR3 is 12 residues. The V end lost 4 bases, the J end lost 5 bases, and 6 bases lay between the germline ends. Germline V lookup: CDR1 MNHEY, CDR2 SMNVEV (reference sequence). CDR3 DNA sequence: TGTGCCAGCAGTTACCCAGACAATGAGCAGTTCTTC. Amino acid sequence: CASSYPDNEQFF.

The V gene is TRBV27, the J gene TRBJ1-3; D is possibly TRBD1 (5 bases). Trimming shortened V by 3 bases and J by 3 bases, and 9 bases separated the two germline ends. Germline V CDR1 and CDR2: MNHEY, SMNVEV (reference sequence). This CDR3 has 14 residues. CDR3 coding DNA: TGTGCCAGCAGTTTGGGTGGGGGTGGAAACACCATATATTTT. Translating gives CASSLGGGGNTIYF.

The chain combines TRBV9 with TRBJ1-2; perhaps TRBD1 as D (6 bases). This CDR3 has 13 residues. The ends were cut back, 0 bases at V and 3 bases at J, with 6 bases in the middle. CDR1 and CDR2 from the germline V gene are SGDLS and YYNGEE. The CDR3 nucleotides read TGTGCCAGCAGCGTAGGACAGGACTATGGCTACACCTTC. It codes for CASSVGQDYGYTF.

In DNA form, the CDR3 reads TGTGCCAGCAGCCTACAAGCTGAAGCTTTCTTT. Protein sequence: CASSLQAEAFF. The gene calls are TRBV7-6 and TRBJ1-1; unclear D gene. CDR3 length equals 11 residues. V gave up 5 bases and J gave up 6 bases, with 7 bases separating them. Germline CDR1 and CDR2: SGHVS and FNYEAQ.

V is TRBV9 and J is TRBJ2-1; D not certain. V gave up 6 bases and J gave up 7 bases, with 11 bases separating them. CDR1 and CDR2 from the germline V gene are SGDLS and YYNGEE. The CDR3 is 12 residues long. The CDR3 nucleotides read TGTGCCAGCAACCTTCCCGGAAATGAGCAGTTCTTC. The encoded protein is CASNLPGNEQFF.

This chain connects TRBV5-4 to TRBJ1-2; a weak D match, TRBD1 (6 bases). The germline gives CDR1 SGHNT, CDR2 YYREEE (reference sequence). Trimming pared 5 bases from V and 7 bases from J, leaving 15 bases between. There are 13 residues in the CDR3. The CDR3 here is CASRWTVESGYTF. DNA of the CDR3: TGTGCCAGCAGATGGACAGTAGAGAGTGGCTACACCTTC.

V is TRBV18 and J is TRBJ2-5; D remains ambiguous. V lost 0 bases, J lost 5 bases, and 7 bases lay in between. CDR1 is KGHSH and CDR2 is LQKENI in the germline V gene. The CDR3 totals 13 residues. CDR3 in amino acids: CASSPPSEETQYF. As DNA, the CDR3 is TGTGCCAGCTCACCACCTAGTGAGGAGACCCAGTACTTC.

This clone has just a few counts. The chain combines TRBV7-6 with TRBJ1-6, with TRBD1 matching 8 bases. Germline values: CDR1 SGHVS, CDR2 FNYEAQ. The trim removed 5 bases at V and 6 bases at J, leaving 12 bases unmatched. The CDR3 totals 17 residues. The CDR3 DNA follows: TGTGCCAGCAGCCCTACGTGGACAGGGAACGCTAATTCACCCCTCCACTTT. As protein: CASSPTWTGNANSPLHF. Combining the CDR3 with reference TRBV7-6 and TRBJ1-6 gives the whole variable domain GAGVSQSPRYKVTKRGQDVALRCDPISGHVSLYWYRQALGQGPEFLTYFNYEAQQDKSGLPNDRFSAERPEGSISTLTIQRTEQRDSAMYRCASSPTWTGNANSPLHFGNGTRLTVT.

DNA for the CDR3: TGTGCCAGCAGCTGGGAGCCAGTCAACACTGAAGCTTTCTTT. Protein sequence: CASSWEPVNTEAFF. This rearrangement joins TRBV9 to TRBJ1-1; D unclear. V was pared by 4 bases and J by 2 bases, with 12 bases between. Germline values: CDR1 SGDLS, CDR2 YYNGEE. The CDR3 loop spans 14 amino acids.

This clone was counted between two and nine times. The chain joins TRBV7-8 to TRBJ2-3, with 7 bases matching TRBD1. This CDR3 is built from 15 residues. V lost 5 bases and J lost 2; bases outside the gene matches: 7. Germline values: CDR1 SGHVS, CDR2 FQNEAQ. CDR3 amino acids: CASSPHRGPTDTQYF. CDR3 in DNA: TGTGCCAGCAGCCCCCACAGGGGCCCCACAGATACGCAGTATTTT.

This clone was seen once. This chain joins TRBV4-3 and TRBJ2-3; perhaps TRBD2 as D (5 bases). The CDR3 consists of 14 residues. The V gene's germline CDR1 is LGHNA and CDR2 YSLEER. Trimming pared 4 bases from V and 0 bases from J, leaving 8 bases between. CDR3 coding DNA: TGCGCCAGCAGCCGCGAGGGTAGCACAGATACGCAGTATTTT. Its protein product is CASSREGSTDTQYF.

The CDR3 DNA reads TGTGCCAGCAGTTTGACGATTGCTAGCTCCTACGAGCAGTACTTC. This gives the protein CASSLTIASSYEQYF. The chain employs TRBV27 and TRBJ2-7; D gene unclear. The length of the CDR3 is 15 residues. The ends were cut back, 3 bases at V and 0 bases at J, with 12 bases in the middle. CDR1 is MNHEY and CDR2 is SMNVEV in the germline V gene (reference sequence).

The V and J genes are TRBV4-3 and TRBJ2-2, with 12 positions matching TRBD2. Germline CDR1 and CDR2: LGHNA and YSLEER. With 2 bases clipped from V and 6 bases from J, the junction kept 1 base outside the gene matches. The CDR3 is 15 residues long. CDR3: CASSQLAGGPGELFF. In DNA, the CDR3 is TGCGCCAGCAGCCAACTAGCGGGGGGGCCCGGGGAGCTGTTTTTT.

V gene TRBV28 combines with J gene TRBJ1-4; D ambiguous. V gave up 5 bases and J gave up 8 bases, with 18 bases separating them. CDR1 is MDHEN, CDR2 SYDVKM, per germline. The CDR3 has 15 residues. The CDR3 coding sequence is TGTGCCAGCAGTAAGCCCGGATGGGGTGGCGAAAAACTGTTTTTT. This encodes CASSKPGWGGEKLFF.

The chain couples TRBV5-4 to TRBJ2-7, with D unclear. Trimming took 3 bases from V and 4 from J, leaving 8 bases between them. The CDR3 has 12 residues. Germline lookup yields CDR1 SGHNT and CDR2 YYREEE (reference sequence). CDR3 in amino acids: CASSSPQYEQYF. The CDR3 bases are TGTGCCAGCAGCTCACCCCAGTACGAGCAGTACTTC.

The chain carries TRBV6-5 and TRBJ1-6; the D gene is possibly TRBD1 (5 bases). The CDR3 length is 16 residues. V dropped 0 bases and J dropped 2 bases, with 8 bases sitting between them. Germline V lookup: CDR1 MNHEY, CDR2 SVGAGI. This chain's CDR3 is CASSYSGGPYNSPLHF. DNA for the CDR3: TGTGCCAGCAGTTACTCGGGGGGTCCCTATAATTCACCCCTCCACTTT.

The chain carries TRBV19 and TRBJ2-7, with 8 positions matching TRBD1. This CDR3 is built from 15 residues. Germline V CDR1 and CDR2: LNHDA, SQIVND (reference sequence). The ends lost 5 bases at V and 0 bases at J; junction bases unmatched: 6. CDR3 protein: CASSAGQAVSYEQYF. In DNA, the CDR3 is TGTGCCAGTAGTGCGGGACAGGCCGTCTCCTACGAGCAGTACTTC.

The chain is built from TRBV4-2 and TRBJ2-1, with TRBD1 identical over 9 bases. The germline V gene encodes CDR1 LGHNA and CDR2 YNFKEQ. V shed 8 bases and J 2 bases; nucleotides not matched to a gene: 7. The CDR3 has 15 residues. The CDR3 DNA reads as TGTGCCAGCGAATCCCGACAGGGGGCCTACAATGAGCAGTTCTTC. Protein product: CASESRQGAYNEQFF.

CDR3 loop: CATYTYRGQNTEAFF. Here the CDR3 DNA reads TGTGCCACATATACATACAGGGGGCAGAACACTGAAGCTTTCTTT. The chain has TRBV2 and TRBJ1-1; 9 nucleotides match TRBD1. V shed 10 bases, J shed 1 base, and the junction held 10 bases outside the gene matches. The CDR3 is 15 residues long. The germline V gene has CDR1 SNHLY and CDR2 FYNNEI. The full variable domain, rest sourced from reference TRBV2 and TRBJ1-1, is EPEVTQTPSHQVTQMGQEVILRCVPISNHLYFYWYRQILGQKVEFLVSFYNNEISEKSEIFDDQFSVERPDGSNFTLKIRSTKLEDSAMYFCATYTYRGQNTEAFFGQGTRLTVV.

The V and J genes are TRBV5-6 and TRBJ2-2; 7 bases agree with TRBD1. Germline V CDR1 and CDR2: SGHDT, YYEEEE. Unmatched junction bases numbered 9, after V lost 2 bases and J lost 5 bases. The CDR3 length is 16 residues. The CDR3 region has the DNA TGTGCCAGCAGCTTAACAGGGGTCTTTTTTACCGGGGAGCTGTTTTTT. Protein sequence: CASSLTGVFFTGELFF.

V usage is TRBV5-5 and J usage is TRBJ1-4; tentative D call: TRBD1 (5 bases). CDR1 is SGHKS and CDR2 is YYEKEE in the germline V gene (reference sequence). V was clipped by 4 bases and J by 4 bases, with 11 bases between them. The CDR3 length is 14 residues. As DNA, the CDR3 is TGTGCCAGCAGCCCGGGACGGAGTAATGAAAAACTGTTTTTT. Translated, it gives CASSPGRSNEKLFF.